This T cell receptor (beta chain) stems from a study of Tregs in tolerant kidney transplant recipients. TCRdb's table, derived via immunoSEQ multiplex PCR, lists solely in-frame clones and lacks some. The sample shows about 83,000 clones, 98% of them seen only once. Germline CDR1 is KGHSH and CDR2 is LQKENI. The CDR3 length is 14 residues. For this clone: At one end, the junction sequence differs from germline, possibly due to a read error.

Here the sequenced sample was CD4+ T cells from blood, taken before the transplant. The receptor's source is a human donor who received a combined kidney and bone marrow transplant. The chain has TRBV18 and TRBJ2-2; no definite D call. CDR3 sequence reads: CASSPPTVTGELFF. For the CDR3, the DNA is TGTGCCAGCTCCCCACCAACGGTCACCGGGGAGCTGTTTTTT.